What follows are 12 T cell receptor beta chains derived from one specimen sequenced in a study of Graves' ophthalmopathy and Graves' hyperthyroidism. RNA transcripts served as template for amplifying TCR beta CDR3 sequences. First-round RT-PCR relied on HTBI primers, and a second-round multiplex PCR came next. One entry per CDR3 protein, called by TCRdb with MiXCR from the multiplex PCR reads. The top ten hold roughly 10% of the sample, which has over a million distinct CDR3 sequences, about two fifths seen once. Sequenced sample: peripheral blood or thyroid tissue (not recorded which). These receptors originate from an adult man with Graves' hyperthyroidism.

The rearrangement uses TRBV6-2 or TRBV6-3 and TRBJ2-7, with D possibly being TRBD1 (6 bases). CDR3 size: 15 residues. V was clipped by 5 bases and J by 3 bases, with 17 bases between them. Germline CDR1 is MNHEY and CDR2 is SVGEGT. The CDR3 protein is CASSPGHSLNYEQYF. CDR3 DNA sequence: TGTGCCAGCAGTCCGGGACACTCGCTGAACTACGAGCAGTACTTC.

Only a few counts were recorded for this clonotype. At one end the junction does not follow the germline gene, possibly because of a read error. This sequence joins TRBV7-2 and TRBJ2-7, with D hard to call. Germline V gene data show CDR1 as SGHTA and CDR2 as FQGNSA. This CDR3 spans 15 amino acids. CDR3 loop: CASSQDYTGAYEQYF. The CDR3 nucleotides are TGCGCCAGCAGCCAAGATTATACCGGAGCCTACGAGCAGTACTTC. The full variable domain, with the rest looked up from reference TRBV7-2 and TRBJ2-7, is GAGVSQSPSNKVTEKGKDVELRCDPISGHTALYWYRQSLGQGLEFLIYFQGNSAPDKSGLPSDRFSAERTGGSVSTLTIQRTQQEDSAVYLCASSQDYTGAYEQYFGPGTRLTVT.

V and J are TRBV10-3 and TRBJ1-2; 7 bases match TRBD1. J lost 5 bases, V lost 3 bases, and 6 bases had no gene match. The CDR3 is 14 residues long. Germline V gives CDR1 ENHRY, CDR2 SYGVKD. The chain's CDR3 is CAISDYGTDYGYTF. In DNA, the CDR3 is TGTGCCATCAGTGATTACGGGACAGATTATGGCTACACCTTC.

The chain employs TRBV10-3 and TRBJ1-1; TRBD1 is a possible D gene (5 bases). CDR3 length: 16 amino acids. Trimming removed 5 bases at V and 5 bases at J, with 21 bases between. The germline CDR1 and CDR2 sequences are ENHRY and SYGVKD. In DNA form, the CDR3 reads TGTGCCATCAGTCGCCCGACAGAAGATGGCAGGACTGAAGCTTTCTTT. Amino acids: CAISRPTEDGRTEAFF.

The CDR3 nucleotides read TGCGCCAGCAGTGAGCCCCACGAGCAGTACTTC. Translation: CASSEPHEQYF. This rearrangement joins TRBV10-2 to TRBJ2-7, with D unclear. Germline CDR1 WSHSY, CDR2 SAAADI. Trimming removed 2 bases from V and 5 bases from J, with 4 bases in between. The CDR3 is made up of 11 amino acids.

To note about this clonotype: A much larger clone is a single base away; this may be a read error. The V gene is TRBV7-2, the J gene TRBJ2-7, with D possibly being TRBD1 (5 bases). Between the trimmed V and J ends, which lost 2 bases and 3 bases, there was a span of 8 bases. Germline loops: CDR1 SGHTA, CDR2 FQGNSA. This CDR3 is 13 amino acids long. The CDR3 DNA is TGTGCCAGCAGCTTAAGACAGCACTACGAGCAGTACTTC. Amino acids: CASSLRQHYEQYF.

This clonotype was seen ten or more times. The chain links TRBV2 to TRBJ2-2; 7 bases are a match to TRBD2. V lost 6 bases, J lost 6 bases, and 10 bases stayed unmatched. Germline V gene sequence: CDR1 SNHLY, CDR2 FYNNEI. The CDR3 consists of 15 residues. In DNA, the CDR3 is TGTGCCAGCAGGGCCCCGGGACTAACGGCCGGGGAGCTGTTTTTT. Translating gives CASRAPGLTAGELFF. Complete variable domain (other parts from reference TRBV2 and TRBJ2-2): EPEVTQTPSHQVTQMGQEVILRCVPISNHLYFYWYRQILGQKVEFLVSFYNNEISEKSEIFDDQFSVERPDGSNFTLKIRSTKLEDSAMYFCASRAPGLTAGELFFGEGSRLTVL.

This clonotype has more than one count but fewer than ten. The chain is built from TRBV2 and TRBJ1-2; TRBD1 matches 8 bases. The ends lost 7 bases at V and 4 bases at J; junction bases unmatched: 8. This CDR3 comprises 14 residues. Germline assignment: CDR1 SNHLY and CDR2 FYNNEI. CDR3 loop: CASTIGQGGYGYTF. DNA of the CDR3: TGTGCCAGCACCATCGGACAGGGCGGCTATGGCTACACCTTC.

There are many counts of this clonotype. The chain recombines TRBV29-1 with TRBJ2-5, with TRBD2 matching 9 bases. V dropped 3 bases and J dropped 6; count of bases not matched to a gene: 20. Germline CDR1 SQVTM, CDR2 ANQGSEA. CDR3 length: 18 amino acids. CDR3: CSVDNLREGRFSRKTQYF. CDR3 DNA: TGCAGCGTTGATAACTTGCGGGAGGGCCGGTTTAGCAGAAAGACCCAGTACTTC.

This clonotype was picked up many times. This chain connects TRBV2 to TRBJ2-5; D possibly corresponds to TRBD2 (5 bases). The CDR3 length is 15 residues. With 3 bases removed from V and 2 bases from J, the gap between germline ends came to 13 bases. CDR1 and CDR2 from the germline V gene are SNHLY and FYNNEI. The CDR3 coding sequence is TGTGCCAGCAGTGAGGCGGGCATAAGGCAAGAGACCCAGTACTTC. Its protein product is CASSEAGIRQETQYF.

The sample holds many counts of this clonotype. The V and J genes are TRBV19 and TRBJ2-7, with D possibly TRBD1 on 6 matching bases. The V end was cut by 5 bases, the J end by 4 bases, with 12 bases between. Germline V CDR1 and CDR2: LNHDA, SQIVND (reference sequence). The CDR3 has 13 residues. This CDR3 is CASSFNRDYEQYF. In DNA form, the CDR3 reads TGTGCCAGTAGTTTTAACAGGGATTACGAGCAGTACTTC.

This clonotype was seen repeatedly, ten times or more. The chain recombines TRBV25-1 with TRBJ2-2; 11 bases align to TRBD2. After removal of 10 bases from V and 5 bases from J, the junction contained 9 bases not matched to a gene. The CDR3 runs to 15 residues. The germline CDR1 and CDR2 sequences are MGHDK and SYGVNS. The CDR3: CATERTSGPTGELFF. The CDR3 nucleotides read TGTGCCACCGAGAGGACTAGCGGGCCAACCGGGGAGCTGTTTTTT. The entire variable domain, with the rest obtained from reference TRBV25-1 and TRBJ2-2, is as follows: EADIYQTPRYLVIGTGKKITLECSQTMGHDKMYWYQQDPGMELHLIHYSYGVNSTEKGDLSSESTVSRIRTEHFPLTLESARPSHTSQYLCATERTSGPTGELFFGEGSRLTVL.